The source of this T cell receptor (beta chain) is a study of T cell responses to AZD1222 COVID-19 vaccine. Sequenced by immunoSEQ multiplex PCR; TCRdb stores in-frame clones only, minus some. In the table there are about 140,000 clones, approximately 90% of which are singletons. Germline lookup yields CDR1 LNHDA and CDR2 SQIVND (reference sequence). The CDR3 is made up of 16 amino acids. The V end was cut by 3 bases, the J end by 0 bases, with 11 bases between. The source material was peripheral blood, sampled on day 0 of AZD1222 vaccination. J is TRBJ1-4 and V is TRBV19; D is ambiguous. The TCR sequence derives from an adult in good health. CDR3 protein: CASSILGMTTNEKLFF. The CDR3 coding sequence is TGTGCCAGTAGTATTTTGGGGATGACAACTAATGAAAAACTGTTTTTT. Full variable domain (missing parts from reference TRBV19 and TRBJ1-4): DGGITQSPKYLFRKEGQNVTLSCEQNLNHDAMYWYRQDPGQGLRLIYYSQIVNDFQKGDIAEGYSVSREKKESFPLTVTSAQKNPTAFYLCASSILGMTTNEKLFFGSGTQLSVL.